These T cell receptor beta chains were read from a single sample in a study of cytomegalovirus exposure and HLA in healthy donors. TCRdb's copy holds only in-frame clones and misses some; the assay was immunoSEQ multiplex PCR. The sample shows 130,000 or so clones, 60% to 85% of them seen only once. Sequencing used PBMCs. These receptors originate from a woman aged 40 to 50 in good health and CMV-seronegative. CDR3s include the opening cysteine and the closing phenylalanine or tryptophan. D genes are given only for firm matches. Clone size appears in some rows only: once, few, many, or a class for an expanded clone.

V gene,clone size,J gene,D gene,CDR3 protein,CDR3 DNA
TRBV7-8,-,TRBJ1-3,TRBD1,CASSLRQGVSGNTIYF,TGTGCCAGCAGCTTGCGACAGGGGGTTTCTGGAAACACCATATATTTT
TRBV19,-,TRBJ1-1,-,CASSTRGDTEAFF,TGTGCCAGTAGTACCAGGGGAGACACTGAAGCTTTCTTT
TRBV6-1,-,TRBJ1-3,TRBD1,CASSLGQNSGNTIYF,TGTGCCAGCAGTTTGGGACAGAACTCTGGAAACACCATATATTTT
TRBV2,few,TRBJ1-2,-,CASSEISGGGLYGYTF,TGTGCCAGCAGTGAAATATCCGGGGGAGGGCTCTATGGCTACACCTTC
TRBV28,-,TRBJ2-1,TRBD2,CASRSGTSKNEQFF,TGTGCCAGCAGGTCGGGGACTAGCAAGAATGAGCAGTTCTTC
TRBV9,-,TRBJ2-7,-,CASSTTGGAGQYF,TGTGCCAGCAGCACAACGGGCGGGGCCGGGCAGTACTTC
TRBV5-1,-,TRBJ2-7,-,CASSSSIVPYEQYF,TGCGCCAGCAGCTCGTCGATCGTCCCCTACGAGCAGTACTTC
TRBV28,-,TRBJ2-7,TRBD1,CASSPLTGTYEQYF,TGTGCCAGCAGTCCTTTGACAGGGACCTACGAGCAGTACTTC
TRBV7-2,-,TRBJ2-1,-,CASSLVTGWEVKQFF,TGTGCCAGCAGCTTAGTCACAGGCTGGGAAGTAAAGCAGTTCTTC
TRBV20-1,-,TRBJ1-1,-,CSARGFGEAFF,TGCAGTGCTAGGGGCTTTGGGGAGGCTTTCTTT
TRBV19,-,TRBJ2-1,TRBD2,CASSIFSGSSYNEQFF,TGTGCCAGTAGTATATTTAGCGGGAGCTCCTACAATGAGCAGTTCTTC
TRBV29-1,-,TRBJ1-1,-,CSATTGNTEAFF,TGCAGCGCTACGACGGGGAACACTGAAGCTTTCTTT
TRBV7-9,-,TRBJ2-3,TRBD2,CASSLLAGEIDTQYF,TGTGCCAGCAGTTTACTAGCGGGAGAAATAGATACGCAGTATTTT
TRBV28,-,TRBJ1-2,-,CASSLARVAHGYTF,TGTGCCAGCAGTTTAGCCCGGGTAGCCCATGGCTACACCTTC
TRBV5-5,-,TRBJ1-2,TRBD1,CASSFSGQLYGYTF,TGTGCCAGCAGCTTCTCGGGACAGCTCTATGGCTACACCTTC
TRBV9,-,TRBJ2-1,TRBD1,CASSVAPTGVNEQFF,TGTGCCAGCAGCGTAGCACCAACAGGGGTGAATGAGCAGTTCTTC
TRBV5-1,-,TRBJ2-7,-,CASSPVQGRFGSYEQYF,TGCGCCAGCAGCCCAGTTCAGGGTAGGTTTGGGTCCTACGAGCAGTACTTC
TRBV7-9,many,TRBJ1-2,-,CASSLGDRPYLNYGYTF,TGTGCCAGCAGCTTAGGAGACAGGCCATACCTTAACTATGGCTACACCTTC
TRBV29-1,-,TRBJ2-3,TRBD2,CSVRASGSDTQYF,TGCAGCGTTCGAGCTAGCGGGAGTGATACGCAGTATTTT
TRBV28,-,TRBJ2-3,TRBD2,CASSLNVGGGGDTQYF,TGTGCCAGCAGTTTAAATGTGGGCGGGGGAGGAGATACGCAGTATTTT
TRBV28,-,TRBJ2-7,TRBD1,CASSPTGQGSNEQYF,TGTGCCAGCAGTCCGACGGGACAGGGTTCCAACGAGCAGTACTTC
TRBV5-1,-,TRBJ1-1,TRBD1,CASSFRQGESWASAEAFF,TGCGCCAGCAGCTTCCGGCAGGGGGAGAGTTGGGCCAGCGCTGAAGCTTTCTTT
TRBV5-1,-,TRBJ2-5,-,CASSLGAQYQETQYF,TGCGCCAGCAGCTTGGGGGCCCAGTACCAAGAGACCCAGTACTTC